The 19 T cell receptor beta chains presented below share a single source sample, sequenced in a study of blood T cell repertoires in COVID-19. The protocol was immunoSEQ multiplex PCR, while the TCRdb copy is restricted to in-frame clones and leaves out a portion. Seen here are approximately 290,000 clones, approximately 85% observed once, and the top ten hold 3.5% to 4.5%. The sample comprised PBMCs or T cells enriched from blood (not recorded which). The source is a woman aged 30 to 39 who had recovered from COVID-19.

The rearrangement uses TRBV21-1 and TRBJ2-7; the listed D gene, TRBD2, was not tested against the DNA. TRBV21-1 is noted as a pseudogene. This CDR3 has 16 residues. CDR3 residues: CASSKAGSAYSYEQYF. Written as DNA, the CDR3 is TGTGCCAGCAGCAAAGCTGGTAGCGCGTACTCCTACGAGCAGTACTTC.

The CDR3 DNA is TGTGCCAGCAATCCGACAGGACGCTATGGCTACACCTTC. It codes for CASNPTGRYGYTF. This chain uses TRBV6-5 with TRBJ1-2; a weak D match, TRBD1 (6 bases). Germline V gene sequence: CDR1 MNHEY, CDR2 SVGAGI. This CDR3 is 13 amino acids long. V dropped 7 bases and J dropped 4 bases, with 13 bases sitting between them.

The J gene is TRBJ1-4, the V gene TRBV2, with TRBD1 identical over 7 bases. This CDR3 spans 12 amino acids. CDR1 and CDR2 (germline): SNHLY, FYNNEI. V lost 8 bases to trimming and J lost 5 bases; unmatched junction nucleotides: 2. CDR3 bases: TGTGCCAGCCGAGGGGGCAATGAAAAACTGTTTTTT. This translates into CASRGGNEKLFF. Together with reference TRBV2 and TRBJ1-4, the CDR3 gives the full variable domain: EPEVTQTPSHQVTQMGQEVILRCVPISNHLYFYWYRQILGQKVEFLVSFYNNEISEKSEIFDDQFSVERPDGSNFTLKIRSTKLEDSAMYFCASRGGNEKLFFGSGTQLSVL.

The gene calls are TRBV7-9 and TRBJ1-5; D call uncertain. V lost 1 base and J 4 bases, leaving 5 bases between the germline ends. Germline CDR1 SEHNR, CDR2 FQNEAQ (reference sequence). The CDR3 sequence is 13 residues long. The CDR3 loop is CASSLGHNQPQHF. The CDR3 DNA reads as TGTGCCAGCAGCTTAGGGCATAATCAGCCCCAGCATTTT. Filled out from reference TRBV7-9 and TRBJ1-5, the complete variable domain reads DTGVSQNPRHKITKRGQNVTFRCDPISEHNRLYWYRQTLGQGPEFLTYFQNEAQLEKSRLLSDRFSAERPKGSFSTLEIQRTEQGDSAMYLCASSLGHNQPQHFGDGTRLSIL.

The J gene is TRBJ2-7, the V gene TRBV5-1; 14 bases match TRBD2. The CDR3 is made up of 15 amino acids. Germline CDR1 is SGHRS and CDR2 is YFSETQ. The V gene end was trimmed by 0 bases and the J gene end by 4 bases; junction bases not matched to a gene: 0. The CDR3: CASSLGLAGGYEQYF. CDR3 DNA: TGCGCCAGCAGCTTGGGACTAGCGGGGGGGTACGAGCAGTACTTC.

The gene calls are TRBV9 and TRBJ2-5; weak D call: TRBD2 (5 bases). The CDR3 is 14 residues long. V dropped 4 bases and J dropped 3 bases, with 13 bases sitting between them. Germline CDR1 SGDLS, CDR2 YYNGEE. The CDR3 loop is CASSPYSAEETQYF. The DNA of the CDR3 is TGTGCCAGCAGCCCCTATTCAGCGGAAGAGACCCAGTACTTC.

The chain is built from TRBV6-5 and TRBJ1-1; perhaps TRBD1 as D (5 bases). Trimming took off 5 bases at V and 1 base at J, with 11 bases between the two ends. CDR1 is MNHEY, CDR2 SVGAGI, per germline. This CDR3 is built from 14 residues. The CDR3 sequence is CASSPVGENTEAFF. The CDR3 nucleotides are TGTGCCAGCAGTCCGGTAGGGGAGAACACTGAAGCTTTCTTT.

The V call is TRBV5-6, the J call TRBJ2-1; 7 bases agree with TRBD1. This CDR3 has 19 amino acids. Trimming at V came to 2 bases and at J to 5 bases, leaving 19 bases not matched to a gene. Germline V gene sequence: CDR1 SGHDT, CDR2 YYEEEE. The CDR3 region is CASSLVRPYRDRFHNEQFF. For the CDR3, the DNA is TGTGCCAGCAGCTTAGTACGGCCCTACCGGGACAGATTCCACAATGAGCAGTTCTTC.

The rearrangement uses TRBV4-1 and TRBJ1-5, with 8 nucleotides matching TRBD1. Losses at the gene ends were 3 bases for V and 3 bases for J; bases not matched to a gene: 1. CDR3 size: 14 residues. Germline CDR1 reads MGHRA; CDR2 reads YSYEKL. CDR3 nucleotides: TGCGCCAGCAGCCAGGGACAGGTCAATCAGCCCCAGCATTTT. This codes for CASSQGQVNQPQHF.

The chain is built from TRBV18 and TRBJ2-4; no firm D call. This CDR3 contains 18 residues. V lost 3 bases and J lost 0, with 18 bases in between. The germline gives CDR1 KGHSH, CDR2 LQKENI. The chain's CDR3 is CASSPVLYPSLAKNIQYF. CDR3 coding DNA: TGTGCCAGCTCACCGGTACTCTACCCCTCCTTAGCCAAAAACATTCAGTACTTC.

The V and J genes are TRBV7-9 and TRBJ1-2; tentatively, D is TRBD1 (6 bases). The CDR3 spans 14 residues. Germline V gene sequence: CDR1 SEHNR, CDR2 FQNEAQ (reference sequence). Deletions cut 7 bases from V and 3 bases from J, with 15 bases between. The CDR3 DNA reads as TGTGCCAGCACCGCAGGGGTATACGACTATGGCTACACCTTC. It yields the protein CASTAGVYDYGYTF.

This chain uses TRBV6-1 with TRBJ1-2; D ambiguous. V was cut by 2 bases and J by 10 bases, with 11 bases left in between. Germline CDR1 reads MNHNS; CDR2 reads SASEGT. The CDR3 consists of 12 residues. The CDR3: CASSELSQAYTF. CDR3 nucleotide sequence: TGTGCCAGCAGTGAATTAAGTCAGGCCTACACCTTC.

CDR3 nucleotide sequence: TGTGCCAGTAGCCTCGTCCCGTTGTGGCCCCAGCATTTT. It yields the protein CASSLVPLWPQHF. The chain couples TRBV19 to TRBJ1-5; D unresolved. This CDR3 is 13 amino acids long. Germline assignment: CDR1 LNHDA and CDR2 SQIVND (reference sequence). Trimming took 6 bases from V and 9 from J, leaving 15 bases between them.

The chain is built from TRBV29-1 and TRBJ1-1; 7 nucleotides agree with TRBD1. Germline values: CDR1 SQVTM, CDR2 ANQGSEA. V dropped 6 bases and J dropped 4; count of bases not matched to a gene: 8. CDR3 length: 13 amino acids. The CDR3 protein is CSVATGRSTEAFF. CDR3 coding DNA: TGCAGCGTCGCGACAGGGCGGAGCACTGAAGCTTTCTTT.

The chain employs TRBV2 and TRBJ2-7; 7 positions agree with TRBD1. Germline V gives CDR1 SNHLY, CDR2 FYNNEI. V was clipped by 6 bases and J by 3 bases; unmatched bases: 11. The CDR3 spans 15 residues. Here the CDR3 reads CASRADRPSFYEQYF. For the CDR3, the DNA is TGTGCCAGCAGAGCGGACAGGCCGAGCTTCTACGAGCAGTACTTC.

This chain joins TRBV7-9 and TRBJ1-1; 7 positions agree with TRBD1. Germline CDR1 and CDR2: SEHNR and FQNEAQ (reference sequence). This CDR3 is built from 14 residues. Unmatched junction bases numbered 11, after V lost 5 bases and J lost 8 bases. The CDR3 protein is CASSTSRRGPEAFF. The CDR3 coding sequence is TGTGCCAGCAGCACTTCAAGGAGGGGGCCAGAAGCTTTCTTT.

The chain joins TRBV24-1 to TRBJ2-1, with 8 bases matching TRBD2. V trimming: 4 bases; J trimming: 0 bases; junction bases outside the gene matches: 10. Looked up from germline, CDR1 is KGHDR and CDR2 is SFDVKD. The CDR3 covers 18 residues. CDR3 DNA sequence: TGTGCCACCAGTGACCAGACCTCCGCGGGAGGCTCCTACAATGAGCAGTTCTTC. Translated, it gives CATSDQTSAGGSYNEQFF.

The V and J genes are TRBV28 and TRBJ1-1, with TRBD1 matching over 7 bases. Germline V gives CDR1 MDHEN, CDR2 SYDVKM. The V and J ends lost 4 bases and 1 base, in that order; junction bases with no gene match: 9. The CDR3 covers 16 residues. Here the CDR3 reads CASSSARTGQNTEAFF. CDR3 DNA sequence: TGTGCCAGCAGTTCCGCCCGGACAGGACAGAACACTGAAGCTTTCTTT.

This sequence joins TRBV18 and TRBJ1-2, with D hard to call. Germline V CDR1 and CDR2: KGHSH, LQKENI. The CDR3 extends over 14 amino acids. Deletions cut 2 bases from V and 0 bases from J, with 7 bases between. CDR3 nucleotides: TGTGCCAGCTCACCAGGCCTTACTAACTATGGCTACACCTTC. It codes for CASSPGLTNYGYTF.